The 11 T cell receptor beta chains reported below all come from one sample, sequenced in a study of CD8 T cells in Susac syndrome. RNA amounts of about 0.5 to 1 ug underwent reverse transcription with random hexamers. TCRdb reprocessed the immunoSEQ multiplex PCR reads with MiXCR, giving one entry per CDR3 protein. The table has approximately 150,000 distinct CDR3 sequences, 92% seen once. Sequenced input: CD4+ T cells from PBMCs. All receptors derive from a human donor in good health.

This clonotype came up once. This chain uses TRBV6-1 with TRBJ2-1; 13 positions match TRBD2. The J segment lost 9 bases and the V segment lost 5 bases, leaving 19 bases of the junction unmatched. This CDR3 contains 19 residues. Per germline, CDR1 MNHNS and CDR2 SASEGT. The CDR3 region has the DNA TGTGCCAGCAGTCGCCGTGGACTAGCGGGAGCGGGACGGGGGATTGAGCAGTTCTTC. Translated, it gives CASSRRGLAGAGRGIEQFF.

The CDR3 protein is CASSLDRQTQYF. CDR3 nucleotides: TGTGCCAGCAGCTTAGACCGGCAGACCCAGTACTTC. This chain joins TRBV11-2 and TRBJ2-5; D gene unclear. Germline V gene sequence: CDR1 SGHAT, CDR2 FQNNGV. Trimming stripped 0 bases from V and 6 bases from J, with 5 bases between. CDR3 length equals 12 residues.

V is TRBV5-1 and J is TRBJ1-1; D is possibly TRBD1 (6 bases). The CDR3 is 15 residues long. Looked up from germline, CDR1 is SGHRS and CDR2 is YFSETQ. V shed 4 bases and J shed 1 base, with 14 bases lying between them. CDR3 sequence reads: CASSQRTEPNTEAFF. The CDR3 coding sequence is TGCGCCAGCAGCCAACGGACAGAGCCGAACACTGAAGCTTTCTTT.

V gene TRBV5-1 combines with J gene TRBJ2-3; D possibly corresponds to TRBD2 (6 bases). V was clipped by 4 bases and J by 5 bases, with 11 bases between them. Per the germline V gene, CDR1 is SGHRS and CDR2 is YFSETQ. This CDR3 contains 13 residues. CDR3 amino acids: CASSLGGVDTQYF. CDR3 bases: TGCGCCAGCAGCCTGGGCGGGGTAGATACGCAGTATTTT.

This clonotype was detected only a few times. The V call is TRBV6-2 or TRBV6-3, the J call TRBJ1-4; TRBD1 might be the D (5 bases). CDR1 is MNHEY and CDR2 is SVGEGT in the germline V gene. The V end lost 7 bases, the J end lost 8 bases, and 17 bases lay between the germline ends. The CDR3 is 14 amino acids. CDR3 in DNA: TGTGCCAGCATCCTCAGACAGACGGACGAAAAACTGTTTTTT. This translates into CASILRQTDEKLFF.

J is TRBJ2-7 and V is TRBV5-6; D is perhaps TRBD1 or TRBD2 (5 bases each). The germline V and J ends were trimmed by 0 bases and 6 bases, with 10 bases remaining between them. The V gene's germline CDR1 is SGHDT and CDR2 YYEEEE. The CDR3 extends over 13 amino acids. For the CDR3, the DNA is TGTGCCAGCAGCTTGGGACAGCGGTTCGAGCAGTACTTC. The encoded protein is CASSLGQRFEQYF.

The chain joins TRBV30 to TRBJ1-1, with D hard to call. V was shortened by 3 bases and J by 5 bases, with 10 bases between the two germline ends. Per the germline V gene, CDR1 is GTSNPN and CDR2 is SVGIG (reference sequence). The CDR3 loop spans 12 amino acids. As DNA, the CDR3 is TGTGCCTGGAGCGCCCAGCAAACTGAAGCTTTCTTT. Its translation is CAWSAQQTEAFF.

This clonotype has more than one count but fewer than ten. The rearrangement links TRBV6-5 to TRBJ1-2; 8 positions agree with TRBD1. The CDR3 runs 13 residues. Germline trimming cut 5 bases from V and 2 bases from J; bases unmatched to any gene: 1. Germline CDR1 reads MNHEY; CDR2 reads SVGAGI. CDR3 amino acids: CASSRDRNYGYTF. For the CDR3, the DNA is TGTGCCAGCAGTCGGGACAGGAACTATGGCTACACCTTC.

The rearrangement uses TRBV18 and TRBJ1-5; D remains unclear. Trimming cost V 5 bases and J 9 bases, with 14 bases left between them. The CDR3 consists of 13 residues. CDR1 is KGHSH, CDR2 LQKENI, per germline. CDR3 amino acids: CASSGSAPGPQHF. Here the CDR3 DNA reads TGTGCCAGCTCAGGGTCGGCTCCAGGGCCCCAGCATTTT.

V and J are TRBV18 and TRBJ2-7, with D perhaps matching TRBD1 (6 bases). The CDR3 is 14 residues long. Germline CDR1 reads KGHSH; CDR2 reads LQKENI. The V gene lost 5 bases and the J gene lost 1 base, with 12 bases spanning the gap. The CDR3 region has the DNA TGTGCCAGCTCAGGAAAGCAGGGGTCCTACGAGCAGTACTTC. Its translation: CASSGKQGSYEQYF.

The gene calls are TRBV29-1 and TRBJ2-3; 9 bases match TRBD2. The CDR3 totals 15 residues. Germline-derived CDR1 and CDR2 are SQVTM and ANQGSEA. With 7 bases clipped from V and 2 bases from J, the junction kept 10 bases outside the gene matches. DNA for the CDR3: TGCAGCGCCGGTCGCGCGGGAGGGATCACAGATACGCAGTATTTT. Its translation: CSAGRAGGITDTQYF.